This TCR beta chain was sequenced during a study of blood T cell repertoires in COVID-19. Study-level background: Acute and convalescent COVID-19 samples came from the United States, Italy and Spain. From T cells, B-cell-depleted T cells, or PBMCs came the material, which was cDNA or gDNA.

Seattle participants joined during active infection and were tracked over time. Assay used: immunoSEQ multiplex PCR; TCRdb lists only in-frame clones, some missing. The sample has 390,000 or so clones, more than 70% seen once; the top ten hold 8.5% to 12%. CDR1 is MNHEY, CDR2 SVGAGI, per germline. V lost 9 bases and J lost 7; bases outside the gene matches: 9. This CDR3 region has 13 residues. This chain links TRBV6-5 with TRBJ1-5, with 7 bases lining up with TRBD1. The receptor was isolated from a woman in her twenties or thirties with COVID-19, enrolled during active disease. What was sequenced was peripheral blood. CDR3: CASRDSVGQPQHF. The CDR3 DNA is TGTGCCAGTAGGGACAGTGTCGGCCAGCCCCAGCATTTT.